The 11 T cell receptor beta chains below were found in one sample sequenced in a study of identical twins. TCRdb reprocessed the 5' RACE reads via MiXCR and lists one record per CDR3 protein. The data show 510,000 or so distinct CDR3 sequences, roughly 15% seen once. This same sample was also taken into another study, of yellow fever vaccine responses in identical twins.

Sequences were obtained from CD4+ T cells sorted from blood. These TCRs come from a woman between 18 and 29 years old in good health.

This clonotype was counted between two and nine times. The V and J genes are TRBV5-6 and TRBJ2-5; 13 positions agree with TRBD2. CDR3 size: 16 residues. The ends lost 5 bases at V and 5 bases at J; junction bases unmatched: 9. From germline, CDR1 is SGHDT and CDR2 YYEEEE. The CDR3 reads CASSPGLAGWLETQYF. The CDR3 bases are TGTGCCAGCAGTCCGGGACTAGCGGGATGGTTGGAGACCCAGTACTTC.

This clonotype turned up a few times. The CDR3 DNA reads as TGTGCCATCAGAACCGGGACTACCGGGGAGGAGCAGTTCTTC. This translates into CAIRTGTTGEEQFF. The chain combines TRBV10-3 with TRBJ2-1; 7 bases fit TRBD2. V shed 6 bases, J shed 10 bases, and the junction held 12 bases outside the gene matches. CDR1 is ENHRY and CDR2 is SYGVKD in the germline V gene. The CDR3 contains 14 residues.

This clonotype was seen more than once but under ten times. The chain links TRBV10-3 to TRBJ2-1, with 12 bases lining up with TRBD2. CDR3 size: 15 residues. V was clipped by 7 bases and J by 5 bases; unmatched bases: 6. Germline V gene sequence: CDR1 ENHRY, CDR2 SYGVKD. The CDR3 loop is CAINPTSGGDNEQFF. The CDR3, as DNA: TGTGCCATCAATCCGACTAGCGGGGGAGACAATGAGCAGTTCTTC.

This clonotype has only a few counts. The chain employs TRBV10-3 and TRBJ1-6, with no clear D. V was trimmed by 3 bases and J by 4 bases, leaving 10 bases between them. CDR1 and CDR2 (germline): ENHRY, SYGVKD. The CDR3 is 15 amino acids. CDR3 protein: CAISDGVSYNSPLHF. In DNA, the CDR3 is TGTGCCATCAGTGACGGCGTCAGTTATAATTCACCCCTCCACTTT.

The V and J genes are TRBV5-8 and TRBJ2-7; TRBD2 aligns across 10 bases. Germline CDR1 and CDR2: SGHTS and YDEGEE. J lost 3 bases, V lost 6 bases, and 9 bases had no gene match. This CDR3 has 15 residues. CDR3 protein: CASTYFGTSDYEQYV. For the CDR3, the DNA is TGTGCCAGCACCTACTTTGGGACTAGCGACTACGAGCAGTACGTC.

The table lists this clonotype with a few counts. The rearrangement uses TRBV28 and TRBJ1-1; 8 nucleotides match TRBD1. The CDR3 spans 16 residues. Germline trimming cut 6 bases from V and 1 base from J; bases unmatched to any gene: 10. The germline gives CDR1 MDHEN, CDR2 SYDVKM. CDR3 nucleotides: TGTGCCAGCAGCAGTTTTGGGACAGGACAGAACACTGAAGCTTTCTTT. Translated, it gives CASSSFGTGQNTEAFF.

This clonotype has a handful of counts. The V and J genes are TRBV6-1 and TRBJ2-7; D remains unclear. The V gene lost 8 bases and the J gene lost 6 bases, with 14 bases spanning the gap. The V gene's germline CDR1 is MNHNS and CDR2 SASEGT. The CDR3 loop spans 12 amino acids. CDR3 loop: CASRRSFVEQYF. The CDR3 DNA is TGTGCCAGCCGAAGGAGTTTTGTCGAGCAGTACTTC.

In this sample, this clonotype turned up many times. This sequence joins TRBV3-1 and TRBJ1-1, with D unresolved. V gave up 2 bases and J gave up 7 bases, with 8 bases separating them. This CDR3 has 12 residues. Germline V gene sequence: CDR1 LGHDT, CDR2 YNNKEL (reference sequence). CDR3 DNA sequence: TGTGCCAGCAGCCAATACGGATATGAAGCTTTCTTT. Protein product: CASSQYGYEAFF.

In this sample, this clonotype turned up many times. The chain recombines TRBV21-1 with TRBJ2-4; TRBD1, the D gene given by the table, was not confirmed from the DNA. TRBV21-1 corresponds to a pseudogene. CDR3 length equals 18 residues. The CDR3 DNA is TGTGCCAGCAGCAAAGTGGCCCGGGACAGCATGTCCAAAAACATTCAGTACTTC. Amino acid sequence: CASSKVARDSMSKNIQYF.

This chain joins TRBV5-1 and TRBJ1-2; no definite D call. CDR1 and CDR2 (germline): SGHRS, YFSETQ. Trimming took off 2 bases at V and 3 bases at J, with 5 bases between the two ends. The CDR3 runs 12 residues. CDR3 in DNA: TGCGCCAGCAGCTTCGCAGACTATGGCTACACCTTC. Encoded protein: CASSFADYGYTF.

The table lists this clonotype with a few counts. The chain is built from TRBV5-1 and TRBJ1-2; D not resolved. CDR1 is SGHRS and CDR2 is YFSETQ in the germline V gene. The CDR3 contains 14 residues. The V gene lost 0 bases and the J gene lost 2 bases, with 8 bases spanning the gap. The CDR3 region has the DNA TGCGCCAGCAGCTTGGAGTCGGGGAACTATGGCTACACCTTC. As protein: CASSLESGNYGYTF.